This TCR beta chain was identified during a study of a mutant IDH1 vaccine in newly diagnosed glioma. Overall study context: Sex among treated patients split about 60% male, about 40% female; mean age was approximately 40 years.

Time point given: week 47, end of study. Each dose delivered 300 ug of mutant IDH1 20-mer peptide subcutaneously with imiquimod. TCRdb keeps only in-frame clones here, not all; method: immunoSEQ multiplex PCR. This sample has about 59,000 clones, with under 85% found just once. With regard to this clone: The antigen is unknown.

Whole-study findings and limits: Pseudoprogression appeared independent of alterations in top peripheral clonotypes.

The sequence was obtained from a man aged 25-40 years with glioma. This specimen consisted of PBMCs, obtained from a glioma patient whose treatment included an IDH1 peptide vaccine.

Here the CDR3 reads CASSATQQGSYEQYF. CDR3 sequence (DNA): TGTGCCAGCAGCGCTACCCAACAGGGGAGCTACGAGCAGTACTTC. This chain joins TRBV7-9 and TRBJ2-7; TRBD1 matches at 7 bases. The germline gives CDR1 SEHNR, CDR2 FQNEAQ (reference sequence). CDR3 size: 15 residues. V dropped 5 bases and J dropped 3; count of bases not matched to a gene: 10.